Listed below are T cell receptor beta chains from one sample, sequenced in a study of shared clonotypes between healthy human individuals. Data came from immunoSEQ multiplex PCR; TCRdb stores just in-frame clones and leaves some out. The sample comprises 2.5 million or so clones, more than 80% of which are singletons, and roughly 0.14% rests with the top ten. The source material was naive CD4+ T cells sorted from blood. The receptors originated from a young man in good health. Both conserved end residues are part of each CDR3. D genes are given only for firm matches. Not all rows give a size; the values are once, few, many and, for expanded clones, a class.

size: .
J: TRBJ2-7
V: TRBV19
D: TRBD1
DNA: TGTGCCAGTACCCCGGACAGGGGTTCCTACGAGCAGTACTTC
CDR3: CASTPDRGSYEQYF

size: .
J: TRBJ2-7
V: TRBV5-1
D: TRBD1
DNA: TGCGCCAGCAGCTTGGGACAGGGCCTCTACGAGCAGTACTTC
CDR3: CASSLGQGLYEQYF

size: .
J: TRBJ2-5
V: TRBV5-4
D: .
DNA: TGTGCCAGCAGCCTATCCGCTAGTTACCAAGAGACCCAGTACTTC
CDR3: CASSLSASYQETQYF

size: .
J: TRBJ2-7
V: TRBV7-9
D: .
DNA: TGTGCCAGCAGCTTAGGGGACTCCCCCTACGAGCAGTACTTC
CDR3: CASSLGDSPYEQYF

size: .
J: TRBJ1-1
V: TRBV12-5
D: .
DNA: TGTGCTAGTGGTTTGTCGGGGGGAACTGAAGCTTTCTTT
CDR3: CASGLSGGTEAFF

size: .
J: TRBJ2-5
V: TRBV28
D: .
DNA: TGTGCCAGCTCTCCCCAAGGGGGGTTCCAAGAGACCCAGTACTTC
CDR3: CASSPQGGFQETQYF

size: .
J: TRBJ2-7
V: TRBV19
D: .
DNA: TGTGCCAGTAAGGACACGTATATCTCTTCCTACGAGCAGTACTTC
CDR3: CASKDTYISSYEQYF

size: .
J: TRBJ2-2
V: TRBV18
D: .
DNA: TGTGCCAGCTCACCAGAGAGCACCGGGGAGCTGTTTTTT
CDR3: CASSPESTGELFF

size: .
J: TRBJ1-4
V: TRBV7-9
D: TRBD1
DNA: TGTGCCAGCAGCTCCGGGACAGGCCTTGCAACTAATGAAAAACTGTTTTTT
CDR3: CASSSGTGLATNEKLFF

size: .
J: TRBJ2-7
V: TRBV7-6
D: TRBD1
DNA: TGTGCCAGCAGCCTCGGGACAGGGGGCCCGTACGAGCAGTACTTC
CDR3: CASSLGTGGPYEQYF

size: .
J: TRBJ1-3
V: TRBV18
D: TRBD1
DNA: TGTGCCAGCTCACCGGGCACAGGGGAGAGCTCTGGAAACACCATATATTTT
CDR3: CASSPGTGESSGNTIYF

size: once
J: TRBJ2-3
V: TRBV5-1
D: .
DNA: TGCGCCAGCAGCTTGGAGGGGGGGCTATCTCCCGATACGCAGTATTTT
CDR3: CASSLEGGLSPDTQYF

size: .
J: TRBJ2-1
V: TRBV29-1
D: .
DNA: TGCAGCGTTGAAGATCGACTTAGAGGGATTACTTCTCAGTTCTTC
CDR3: CSVEDRLRGITSQFF

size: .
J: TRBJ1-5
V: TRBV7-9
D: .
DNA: TGTGCCAGCAGCTTAGCAGGGCCTGGTCAGCCCCAGCATTTT
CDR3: CASSLAGPGQPQHF

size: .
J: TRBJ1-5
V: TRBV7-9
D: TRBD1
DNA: TGTGCCAGCAGCAGGGCGACAGGGGGAAGCAATCAGCCCCAGCATTTT
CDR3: CASSRATGGSNQPQHF

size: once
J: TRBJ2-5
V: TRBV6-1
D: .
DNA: TGTGCCAGCAGTGAACGGATACCGGAGACCCAGTACTTC
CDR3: CASSERIPETQYF

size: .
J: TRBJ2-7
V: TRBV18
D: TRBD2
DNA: TGTGCCAGCTCACCTGGACTAGCGGCCTACGAGCAGTACTTC
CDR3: CASSPGLAAYEQYF

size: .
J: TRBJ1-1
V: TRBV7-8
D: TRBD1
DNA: TGTGCCAGCAGCCTATGGAAGGGACAGTTGGAAACTGAAGCTTTCTTT
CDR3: CASSLWKGQLETEAFF

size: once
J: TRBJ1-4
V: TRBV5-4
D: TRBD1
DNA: TGTGCCAGCAGCGGCGGGACAGCCACCTCTCTTTCAACTAATGAAAAACTGTTTTTT
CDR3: CASSGGTATSLSTNEKLFF

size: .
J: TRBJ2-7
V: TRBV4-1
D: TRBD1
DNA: TGCGCCAGCAGCGGGACAGCGTCCTACGAGCAGTACTTC
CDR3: CASSGTASYEQYF

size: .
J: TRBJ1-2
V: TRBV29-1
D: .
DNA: TGCAGCGTGACAGCTAACTCCAACTATGGCTACACCTTC
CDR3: CSVTANSNYGYTF

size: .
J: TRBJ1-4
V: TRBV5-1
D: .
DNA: TGCGCCAGCAGCTTGGCAGTTTCTAATGAAAAACTGTTTTTT
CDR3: CASSLAVSNEKLFF

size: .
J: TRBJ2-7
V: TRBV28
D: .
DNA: TGTGCCAGCAGTTCCCCGGGATCCCCTACGGTCGAGCAGTACTTC
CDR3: CASSSPGSPTVEQYF

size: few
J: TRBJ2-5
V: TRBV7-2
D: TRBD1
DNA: TGTGCCAGCAGTCAACCGGGACAGTACGAGACCCAGTACTTC
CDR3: CASSQPGQYETQYF

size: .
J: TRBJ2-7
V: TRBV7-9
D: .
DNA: TGTGCCAGCAGCCTAGAGTTGCCACAACATTCTTCCTACGAGCAGTACTTC
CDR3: CASSLELPQHSSYEQYF

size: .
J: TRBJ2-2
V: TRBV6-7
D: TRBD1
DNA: TGTGCCAGCAGCCGGGACAGGGTGAACACCGGGGAGCTGTTTTTT
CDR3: CASSRDRVNTGELFF

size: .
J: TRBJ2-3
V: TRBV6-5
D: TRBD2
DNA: TGTGCCAGCAGGGAACTAGCGGGGGATGCAGATACGCAGTATTTT
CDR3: CASRELAGDADTQYF

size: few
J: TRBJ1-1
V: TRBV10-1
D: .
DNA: TGCGCCAGCAGCAGGACAGTCAACACTGAAGCTTTCTTT
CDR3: CASSRTVNTEAFF

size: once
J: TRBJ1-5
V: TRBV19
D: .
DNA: TGTGCCAGTAGTGTTCCCGATTCAGACCGACAGAGTAGTCAGCCCCAGCATTTT
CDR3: CASSVPDSDRQSSQPQHF

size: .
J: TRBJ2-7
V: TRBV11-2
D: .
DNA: TGTGCCAGCACCCTCAGTGGAGGCCTCTACGAGCAGTACTTC
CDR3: CASTLSGGLYEQYF

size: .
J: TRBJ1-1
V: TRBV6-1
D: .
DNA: TGTGCCAGCGGAAGGGGGAACACTGAAGCTTTCTTT
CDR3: CASGRGNTEAFF

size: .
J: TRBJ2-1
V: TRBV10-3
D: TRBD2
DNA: TGTGCCATCAGTGGGAAGGGAACTAGCGGGGGGTACAATGAGCAGTTCTTC
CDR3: CAISGKGTSGGYNEQFF

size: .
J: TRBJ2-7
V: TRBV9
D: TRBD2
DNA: TGTGCCGCTAGCGGGGTACCCTACGAGCAGTACTTC
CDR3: CAASGVPYEQYF

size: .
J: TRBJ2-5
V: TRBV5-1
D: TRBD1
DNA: TGCGCCAGCACCAGGGGGCAAGAGACCCAGTACTTC
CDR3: CASTRGQETQYF

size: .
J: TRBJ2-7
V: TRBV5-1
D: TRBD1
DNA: TGCGCCAGCAGCTTGGGGCAGGGGGCAAACGAGCAGTACTTC
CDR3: CASSLGQGANEQYF

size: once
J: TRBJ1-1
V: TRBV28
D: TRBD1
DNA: TGTGCCAGCAGATCTCAGGGGGCCTTGAACACTGAAGCTTTCTTT
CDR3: CASRSQGALNTEAFF

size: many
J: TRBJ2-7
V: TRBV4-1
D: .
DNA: TGCGCCAGCAGCGACTTCTACGAGCAGTACTTC
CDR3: CASSDFYEQYF

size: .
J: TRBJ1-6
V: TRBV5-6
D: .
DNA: TGTGCCAGCAGCCTTAGACAGCACTATAATTCACCCCTCCACTTT
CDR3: CASSLRQHYNSPLHF

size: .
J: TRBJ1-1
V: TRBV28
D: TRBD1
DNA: TGTGCCAGCAGTCGCCGGGACAGGGGCGGCGAAGCTTTCTTT
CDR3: CASSRRDRGGEAFF

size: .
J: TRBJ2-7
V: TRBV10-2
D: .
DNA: TGCGCCACTCGACAGATCTCCTACGAGCAGTACTTC
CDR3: CATRQISYEQYF

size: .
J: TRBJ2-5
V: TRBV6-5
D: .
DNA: TGTGCCAGCAGCCTCAGCCCCACCTCTACTTTTGAGCAGTACTTC
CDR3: CASSLSPTSTFEQYF

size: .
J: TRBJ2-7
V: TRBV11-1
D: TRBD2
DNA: TGTGCCAGCAGCTTTAGCGGGGCCCGCTACGAGCAGTACTTC
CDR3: CASSFSGARYEQYF

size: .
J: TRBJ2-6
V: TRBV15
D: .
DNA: TGTGCCACCAGCAGGGGGTCTGGGGCCAACGTCCTGACTTTC
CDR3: CATSRGSGANVLTF

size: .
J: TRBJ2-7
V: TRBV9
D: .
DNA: TGTGCCAGCAGCGTAGGGGGCAGCAGCTACGAGCAGTACTTC
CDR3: CASSVGGSSYEQYF

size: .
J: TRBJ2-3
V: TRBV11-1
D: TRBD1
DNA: TGTGCCAGCAGCCCGTGGACAGGTGCCACAGATACGCAGTATTTT
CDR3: CASSPWTGATDTQYF

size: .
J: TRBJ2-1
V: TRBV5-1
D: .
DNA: TGCGCCAGCCGACGAAGGGGTACGACAATTGAGCAGTTCTTC
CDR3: CASRRRGTTIEQFF

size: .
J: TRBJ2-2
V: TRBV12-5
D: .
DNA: TGTGCTAGTGGTTTGGTACTAATGCTACACCCCGCCGGGGAGCTGTTTTTT
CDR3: CASGLVLMLHPAGELFF

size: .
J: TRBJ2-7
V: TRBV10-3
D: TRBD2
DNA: TGTGCCATCGGGATGGGACTAGCGGGGTCCTCCTACGAGCAGTACTTC
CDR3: CAIGMGLAGSSYEQYF

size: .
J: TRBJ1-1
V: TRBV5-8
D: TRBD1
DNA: TGTGCCAGCAGCCTAAGGGACAGGGTGAACACTGAAGCTTTCTTT
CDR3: CASSLRDRVNTEAFF

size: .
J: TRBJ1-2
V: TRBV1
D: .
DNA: TGCACCAGCAGTCTACAGGGGGAAGTCTATGGCTACACCTTC
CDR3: CTSSLQGEVYGYTF

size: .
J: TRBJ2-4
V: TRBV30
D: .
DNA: TGTGCCTGGAGTGTAAGCACGATAAACATTCAGTACTTC
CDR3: CAWSVSTINIQYF